This T cell receptor (beta chain) was documented in a study of regulatory T cells in long-lasting Graves disease. The time point denotes: newly diagnosed GD, antithyroid drugs for less than 3 months. The TCR library was prepared using RNA isolated from PBMCs. With iRepertoire HTBI primers and Arm-PCR of CDR3 regions, TCR beta libraries were built. TCRdb fed the multiplex PCR reads into MiXCR, producing one record per CDR3 protein. The repertoire holds a few hundred thousand distinct CDR3 sequences, with approximately 15% as singletons. This clonotype was counted ten times or more. The V and J ends lost 10 bases and 1 base respectively, with 18 bases between them. The CDR3 runs 15 residues. Germline V gene lookup returns CDR1 MNHEY and CDR2 SVGEGT. The same specimen was also included in a second study, on T cells in Graves' hyperthyroidism and ophthalmopathy. That report adds: Ophthalmopathy stood apart from stable hyperthyroidism in a 13 V-J model.

The TCR comes from a man aged 35-49 years with Graves disease. The material was peripheral blood mononuclear cells (PBMCs), obtained at new diagnosis, from a patient treated with antithyroid drugs. The rearrangement joins TRBV6-2 or TRBV6-3 to TRBJ2-3; D not resolved. CDR3 loop: CATALALSGTDTQYF. CDR3 coding DNA: TGTGCCACCGCACTCGCATTGTCTGGCACAGATACGCAGTATTTT.